This T cell receptor (beta chain) was identified during a study of cytomegalovirus exposure and HLA in healthy donors. The CDR3 consists of 14 residues. The V segment lost 4 bases and the J segment 9 bases; nucleotides outside the gene matches: 10. Germline CDR1 reads SGHTA; CDR2 reads FQGNSA. The PCR employed 60 Vbeta primers together with 13 Jbeta primers. Measured with immunoSEQ multiplex PCR; TCRdb has only the in-frame clones, and not every one. The sample carries 200,000 or so clones, more than 60% recorded once. This clone showed up just once. Its specificity is unknown. General observations from the study: Researchers reported in a later analysis that a missense DCLRE1C variant was tied to TCR beta V- and J-gene trimming. Most observed TCR sequences were rare, whereas some public TCRs were detected in many donors.

The sequencing sample was made of PBMCs. The chain links TRBV7-2 to TRBJ2-5, with 8 bases identical to TRBD2. The sequence was obtained from a woman in her 30s in good health and CMV-seropositive. CDR3 amino acids: CASSSPGGPMAQYF. Written as DNA, the CDR3 is TGTGCCAGCAGCTCGCCGGGAGGGCCGATGGCCCAGTACTTC.